These 14 T cell receptor beta chains were all obtained from the same sample, sequenced in a study of blood T cells in healthy people across ages. Alongside a J-beta primer mix, a sample-barcoded 5' primer served in a second PCR lasting roughly 7 to 12 cycles. In TCRdb, the 5' RACE reads were re-called with MiXCR into one record per CDR3 protein. Of more than 450,000 distinct CDR3 sequences in the sample, about 27% were seen once. These data were likewise used in another study, on T cells of mothers and their children.

Sequencing input: blood. These receptors were taken from a boy aged 2-9 years in good health.

The chain recombines TRBV6-6 with TRBJ1-1; weak D call: TRBD1 (5 bases). This CDR3 is built from 14 residues. Trimming stripped 2 bases from V and 6 bases from J, with 13 bases between. Germline lookup yields CDR1 MNHNY and CDR2 SVGAGI (reference sequence). The chain's CDR3 is CASSYGRTGPEAFF. CDR3 nucleotides: TGTGCCAGCAGTTACGGTCGGACGGGGCCTGAAGCTTTCTTT.

This chain links TRBV6-5 with TRBJ2-7; 9 nucleotides align to TRBD1. The length of the CDR3 is 16 residues. The V gene end was trimmed by 6 bases and the J gene end by 4 bases; junction bases not matched to a gene: 13. Germline CDR1 MNHEY, CDR2 SVGAGI. The CDR3 coding sequence is TGTGCCAGCAGCCCCTCACCTTGGACAGGGGAGTACGAGCAGTACTTC. Encoded protein: CASSPSPWTGEYEQYF.

This clonotype occurred once. J is TRBJ2-4 and V is TRBV28; D is possibly TRBD1 (7 bases). The germline V gene encodes CDR1 MDHEN and CDR2 SYDVKM. The CDR3 contains 14 residues. The V gene lost 5 bases and the J gene lost 10 bases, with 18 bases spanning the gap. CDR3: CASSPGGDRDIQYF. CDR3 bases: TGTGCCAGCAGTCCCGGGGGTGACAGGGATATTCAGTACTTC.

This clonotype was counted only a few times. The genes are TRBV6-2 or TRBV6-3 and TRBJ2-5; TRBD2 matches 13 bases. Germline CDR1 and CDR2: MNHEY and SVGEGT. The V gene end was trimmed by 3 bases and the J gene end by 11 bases; junction bases not matched to a gene: 15. This CDR3 is 17 amino acids long. CDR3: CASSYSTSGRIQGEQYF. CDR3 bases: TGTGCCAGCAGTTATTCGACTAGCGGGAGGATTCAGGGTGAGCAGTACTTC.

V usage is TRBV9 and J usage is TRBJ2-2; TRBD2 matches at 9 bases. The CDR3 is 15 amino acids. J lost 0 bases, V lost 3 bases, and 0 bases had no gene match. Germline CDR1 SGDLS, CDR2 YYNGEE. This CDR3 is CASSASGTNTGELFF. CDR3 DNA: TGTGCCAGCAGCGCTAGCGGGACGAACACCGGGGAGCTGTTTTTT.

The genes are TRBV12-3 or TRBV12-4 and TRBJ2-6; D might be TRBD1 (5 bases). CDR3 length equals 15 residues. V was shortened by 4 bases and J by 4 bases, with 11 bases between the two germline ends. CDR3 sequence reads: CASSYTGQGANVLTF. The CDR3, as DNA: TGTGCCAGCAGTTACACAGGACAAGGGGCCAACGTCCTGACTTTC.

This clonotype has just a few counts. The rearrangement links TRBV7-6 to TRBJ2-4; 8 bases align to TRBD2. This CDR3 contains 16 residues. The V gene end was trimmed by 5 bases and the J gene end by 8 bases; junction bases not matched to a gene: 14. Germline-derived CDR1 and CDR2 are SGHVS and FNYEAQ. CDR3 in DNA: TGTGCCAGCAGCCCAGGTAGCGGGGAGTTAACGGACATTCAGTACTTC. This translates into CASSPGSGELTDIQYF.

This clonotype is a singleton in its sample. The V and J genes are TRBV12-3 or TRBV12-4 and TRBJ2-6; D is unresolved. There are 19 residues in the CDR3. V was cut by 0 bases and J by 2 bases, with 17 bases left in between. CDR3 in DNA: TGTGCCAGCAGTTTAGCGCCCGGTAATAGGGAAGCTGGGGCCAACGTCCTGACTTTC. Translation: CASSLAPGNREAGANVLTF.

This chain connects TRBV18 to TRBJ2-5, with D unclear. Germline V gives CDR1 KGHSH, CDR2 LQKENI. The germline V and J ends were trimmed by 3 bases and 0 bases, with 5 bases remaining between them. The CDR3 is 13 residues long. For the CDR3, the DNA is TGTGCCAGCTCACCCCGGTACCAAGAGACCCAGTACTTC. This codes for CASSPRYQETQYF.

CDR3 region: CASSVQSTGELFF. CDR3 DNA: TGCGCCAGCAGCGTCCAGAGCACCGGGGAGCTGTTTTTT. The chain links TRBV5-1 to TRBJ2-2; no definite D call. Between the trimmed V and J ends, which lost 4 bases and 4 bases, there was a span of 8 bases. The CDR3 runs to 13 residues. Germline V gene sequence: CDR1 SGHRS, CDR2 YFSETQ.

In this sample, this clonotype turned up a few times. This chain links TRBV12-3 or TRBV12-4 with TRBJ2-7; perhaps TRBD2 as D (6 bases). CDR3 size: 15 residues. The V gene lost 5 bases and the J gene lost 0 bases, with 14 bases spanning the gap. The CDR3 sequence: CASSPQYGSSYEQYF. DNA for the CDR3: TGTGCCAGCAGTCCTCAGTACGGGAGCTCCTACGAGCAGTACTTC.

As to this clonotype: One end of the junction is discordant with germline, which a read error may explain. The chain uses TRBV28 and TRBJ2-3; D is perhaps TRBD2 (6 bases). The V gene's germline CDR1 is MDHEN and CDR2 SYDVKM. The CDR3 extends over 11 amino acids. CDR3 sequence reads: CASSSTSSPLF. The CDR3 nucleotides read TGTGCCAGCAGTTCGACTAGTTCCCCTCTTTTT.

A few counts support this clonotype. The V and J genes are TRBV4-2 and TRBJ2-1, with a weak D call TRBD2 (7 bases). Germline CDR1 is LGHNA and CDR2 is YNFKEQ. CDR3 length: 15 residues. Trimming removed 1 base from V and 9 bases from J, with 16 bases in between. The CDR3 sequence is CASSQVSGRGGEQFF. CDR3 nucleotides: TGTGCCAGCAGCCAAGTATCGGGTAGGGGGGGTGAGCAGTTCTTC.

The chain uses TRBV7-3 and TRBJ2-1, with TRBD1 matching over 7 bases. CDR1 is SGHTA, CDR2 FQGTGA, per germline. J lost 11 bases, V lost 5 bases, and 9 bases had no gene match. The CDR3 runs 13 residues. DNA of the CDR3: TGTGCCAGCAGCGCCACTGGGACAGAAAAGCAGTTCTTC. Its translation: CASSATGTEKQFF.